Listed here is a single T cell receptor beta chain. How the authors handled the data: How many nucleated cells were present was estimated from reference gene primer amplification. Sequencing was performed with immunoSEQ multiplex PCR; in TCRdb, only in-frame clones are kept and a portion is missing. Clone size and V and J calls were adopted from that table, with D and trimming inferred from the DNA. The sample gives 110,000 or so clones, around 85% of which show up once; 13% is in the top ten. This sample is part of a study of blood T cell repertoires in COVID-19. The wider study: Acute-phase and convalescent COVID-19 samples originated in the United States, Italy and Spain. T cells, B-cell-depleted T cells, or PBMCs supplied cDNA or gDNA.

CDR3 length: 17 residues. Per germline, CDR1 SGHDT and CDR2 YYEEEE. V shed 0 bases and J shed 0 bases, with 13 bases lying between them. Sequencing was carried out using peripheral blood. The V call is TRBV5-6, the J call TRBJ1-5, with D maybe TRBD1 (6 bases). The TCR sequence derives from a human donor in a cohort sampled during active COVID-19. The CDR3 DNA reads as TGTGCCAGCAGCTTGGGGCCCCCAGGGGCTAGCAATCAGCCCCAGCATTTT. It encodes CASSLGPPGASNQPQHF.